This entry concerns a single T cell receptor (beta chain). This sample is part of a study of shared clonotypes between healthy human individuals. The CDR3 runs 12 residues. Germline CDR1 SNHLY, CDR2 FYNNEI. Trimming took off 4 bases at V and 5 bases at J, with 8 bases between the two ends. Naive CD8 cells, CD45RO-negative and positively selected for CCR7, excluded terminally differentiated effector memory CD45RA+ cells. Generated by immunoSEQ multiplex PCR, the TCRdb table keeps only in-frame clones and is missing some. This table holds about 550,000 clones, about 95% found once. The chain carries TRBV2 and TRBJ1-1, with TRBD1 as a possible D gene (6 bases). Sequenced material: naive CD8+ T cells sorted from blood. The TCR comes from a woman aged 25 to 39 in good health. CDR3 in DNA: TGTGCCAGCAGTGGGGGGCTGACTGAAGCTTTCTTT. Its protein product is CASSGGLTEAFF.